This T cell receptor beta chain was sequenced during a study of OX40 agonist ivuxolimab in advanced cancers. Study-level information: Patients were dosed intravenously with ivuxolimab at 0.01 to 10 mg/kg every 2 weeks. Partial responses, seen in three patients, involved one hepatocellular carcinoma and two cutaneous melanomas. Overall study results and limits: Also showing low normalized T-cell clonal expansion were some of the nonresponders.

The germline CDR1 and CDR2 sequences are MNHEY and SMNVEV (reference sequence). Trimming removed 4 bases from V and 0 bases from J, with 4 bases in between. CDR3 length equals 12 residues. This clone was picked up a small number of times. Its antigen remains unidentified. Autoimmune disease history or systemic immunosuppression led to patients being barred. Measured with immunoSEQ multiplex PCR; TCRdb has only the in-frame clones, and not every one. The sample shows tens of thousands of clones, more than 80% of them seen only once. This specimen consisted of CD4+ or CD8+ T cells sorted from blood, obtained in a trial of the OX40 agonist ivuxolimab. This TCR was sampled from an adult with an advanced solid tumor such as melanoma, head and neck, liver or kidney cancer. The V call is TRBV27, the J call TRBJ2-7; no firm D call. This chain's CDR3 is CASSSSSYEQYF. In DNA form, the CDR3 reads TGTGCCAGCAGTTCAAGCTCCTACGAGCAGTACTTC.